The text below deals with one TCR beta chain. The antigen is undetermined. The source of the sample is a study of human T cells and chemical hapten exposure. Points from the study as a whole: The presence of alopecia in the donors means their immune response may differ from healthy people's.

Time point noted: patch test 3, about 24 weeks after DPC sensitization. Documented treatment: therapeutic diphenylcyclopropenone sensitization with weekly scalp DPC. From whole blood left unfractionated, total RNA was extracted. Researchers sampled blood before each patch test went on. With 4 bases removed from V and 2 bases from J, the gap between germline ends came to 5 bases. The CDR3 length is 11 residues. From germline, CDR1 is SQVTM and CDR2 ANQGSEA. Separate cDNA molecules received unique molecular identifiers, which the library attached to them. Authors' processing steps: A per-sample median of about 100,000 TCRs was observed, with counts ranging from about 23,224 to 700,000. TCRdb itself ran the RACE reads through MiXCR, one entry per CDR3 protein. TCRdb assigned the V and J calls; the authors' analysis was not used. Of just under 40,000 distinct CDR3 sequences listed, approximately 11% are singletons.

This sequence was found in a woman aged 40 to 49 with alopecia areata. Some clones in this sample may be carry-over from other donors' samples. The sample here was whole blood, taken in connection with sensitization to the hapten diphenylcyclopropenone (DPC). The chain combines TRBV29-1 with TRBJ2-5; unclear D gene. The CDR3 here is CSVAVQETQYF. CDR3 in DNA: TGCAGCGTTGCGGTTCAAGAGACCCAGTACTTC.